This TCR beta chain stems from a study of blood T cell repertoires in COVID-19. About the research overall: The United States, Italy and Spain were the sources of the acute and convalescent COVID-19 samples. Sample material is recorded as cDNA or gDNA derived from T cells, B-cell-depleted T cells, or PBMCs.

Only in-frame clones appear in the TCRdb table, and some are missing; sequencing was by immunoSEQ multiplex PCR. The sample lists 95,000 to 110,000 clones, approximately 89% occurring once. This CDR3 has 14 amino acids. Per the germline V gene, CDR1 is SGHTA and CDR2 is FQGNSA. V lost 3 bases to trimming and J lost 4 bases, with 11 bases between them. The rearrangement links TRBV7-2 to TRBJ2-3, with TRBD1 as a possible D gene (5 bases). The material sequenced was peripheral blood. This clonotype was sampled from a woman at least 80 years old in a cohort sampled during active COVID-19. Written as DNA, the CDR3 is TGTGCCAGCAGCTTTCAGGGCGGCGCAGATACGCAGTATTTT. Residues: CASSFQGGADTQYF. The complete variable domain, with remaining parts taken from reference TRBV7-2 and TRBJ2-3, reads GAGVSQSPSNKVTEKGKDVELRCDPISGHTALYWYRQSLGQGLEFLIYFQGNSAPDKSGLPSDRFSAERTGGSVSTLTIQRTQQEDSAVYLCASSFQGGADTQYFGPGTRLTVL.